The text below deals with one TCR beta chain. Its antigen has not been determined. No quality values exist for individual bases; no much larger clone is one base distant. CD8 naive samples were obtained by positive selection for CCR7 among CD45RO-negative cells, yielding a CD45RA+CCR7+ population from which TemRA cells were excluded. The donors were healthy, HIV-negative adults with no recently reported acute infections or vaccinations. All donors were Caucasian adults living in Nashville, Tennessee, USA. Blood was collected by leukapheresis, and PBMCs were isolated by Ficoll-Histopaque density gradient centrifugation and then cryopreserved in liquid nitrogen vapor phase. Analytical flow cytometry was used to check the purity and quantity of each magnetically sorted T cell population. Each sorted fraction had its genomic DNA isolated and then quantified by UV absorbance on a Nanodrop 2000c. The data stem from a study of shared clonotypes between healthy human individuals (dated by TCRdb to 2020 to 2022). Concerning the study at large: The cohort comprised a couple of women and a few men aged 18 to 49 years. Leukapheresis yielded between about 0.9 and 8.9 billion PBMCs per donor. For each donor, CD4 naive and CD4 memory were each given three plates, CD8 naive was given two plates, and CD8 memory was given one plate. To increase sequencing depth and limit assay-specific biases, TCR repertoire library preparation and sequencing were carried out by different laboratories using diverse techniques. To estimate repertoire size and how much clonotypes are shared between individuals, the study performed deep sequencing of blood TCR repertoires from a few healthy adults. Overall study outcomes, separate from this receptor: Incomplete sequencing was indicated by rarefaction of sorted-subset datasets, despite the large sequencing depth. The genetic and exposure-history diversity represented was limited by the small number of donors. Compared with non-shared clonotypes, clonotypes shared by all four sorted-subset donors had higher generation probabilities. Naive subsets generally had larger estimated clonotype richness than memory subsets did. Sampling was limited to blood, and TCR repertoires in tissue likely differ from TCR repertoires in blood. Across four donors, 4.5% to 6.5% of naive CD4, around 3.5% of naive CD8, 2.3% of memory CD4, and about 0.44% of memory CD8 clonotypes were shared. Based on pairwise subsampling, the degree of clonotype sharing among donors was expected to be affected by sequencing depth.

Using the deep immunoSEQ assay, multiplex PCR amplified TCR CDR3 regions from genomic DNA. Extracted genomic DNA from each cell subset was spread evenly across all wells of several immunoSEQ 96-well plates, with each plate serving as a replicate. For sorted subsets, each replicate PCR was loaded with 200 to 250 ng genomic DNA, equivalent to some 31,000 T cell genomes. The purified libraries were quantified using a Qubit 3.0 fluorometer, sized with a Bioanalyzer 2100, and then quantified again using the KAPA Library Quantification kit. A separate single-read 150-cycle Illumina NextSeq 550 flow cell was used to sequence each immunoSEQ 96-well plate. The source study handled its data this way. The immunoSEQ output contained only junctional sequences without quality scores, so filtering could not match that applied to full-length reads. Sequences were annotated with PyIR, a Python wrapper for IgBLAST v1.9, using IMGT germline references to assign V/J genes and CDR3. Any read was removed if the V/J assignment was weak (E-value above 1e-6), the CDR3 was missing, or the read contained stop codons, out-of-frame junctions, or ambiguous translated residues. V3J clonotypes were defined by identical inferred V gene, J gene, and CDR3 amino acid sequence. To compute the percentage overlap between repertoires, the number of shared unique clonotypes was divided by the size of the smaller repertoire. Repertoire richness was assessed with RTK rarefaction, the Chao1 estimator, and Recon v2.1 estimates of unobserved clonotypes. Generation probabilities for all TCRbeta clonotypes obtained by the gDNA method from a few donors were computed using OLGA. In its TCRdb copy, this immuneACCESS table keeps in-frame sequences only and misses some clones. Where compared with another copy, unresolved V genes explain less than half of these, and the others have no known cause. Clone size and V and J calls were adopted from that table, with D and trimming inferred from the DNA. The sample contains some 2 million clones, about 95% of them found a single time. The ten largest clones add up to 1% to 1.3% of the sample.

Sequencing was done on a sample of naive CD8+ T cells sorted from blood. The intended sense of this specimen's cell subset or site label: CD45RA+CCR7+. The clonotype originates from a young man in good health.

The DNA sequence reads TGTGCCAGCAAGAGGGGCGACGCCTACGAGCAGTACTTC. It specifies CASKRGDAYEQYF. The V gene is TRBV27 and the J gene is TRBJ2-7; the D gene is perhaps TRBD1 or TRBD2, as each covers 5 bases. From the cysteine through the phenylalanine, the CDR3 covers 13 amino acids. Only the CDR3 portion is preserved as DNA: 39 bases, with reading frame beginning at the first base. As encoded in the germline V gene (reference sequence), CDR1 is MNHEY while CDR2 is SMNVEV. V and J lose 7 bases and 2 bases, and a span of 12 bases separates them.